The 2 T cell receptor beta chains below were found in one sample sequenced in a study of blood T cells in healthy people across ages. A sample-barcoded 5' primer and a J-beta primer mix were used in a second PCR of roughly 6 to 11 cycles. TCRdb re-called the 5' RACE reads through MiXCR, storing one row per CDR3 protein. The sample includes around 870,000 distinct CDR3 sequences, around 26% of them seen just once. Sample: blood. These receptors came from a woman over 75 in good health.

This clonotype was seen at least ten times. The rearrangement uses TRBV5-1 and TRBJ2-1, with D maybe TRBD2 (6 bases). Germline CDR1 and CDR2: SGHRS and YFSETQ. CDR3 size: 14 residues. V lost 2 bases and J lost 4, with 10 bases in between. For the CDR3, the DNA is TGCGCCAGCAGCTTAGGGACTGCATACAATGAGCAGTTCTTC. It codes for CASSLGTAYNEQFF.

The chain uses TRBV6-2 or TRBV6-3 and TRBJ2-5; 8 nucleotides line up with TRBD2. V dropped 2 bases and J dropped 13; count of bases not matched to a gene: 15. CDR3 size: 15 residues. Germline CDR1 and CDR2: MNHEY and SVGEGT. The CDR3 here is CASSYLAGHMARGYF. The DNA for the CDR3 is TGTGCCAGCAGTTACCTAGCGGGCCACATGGCTAGGGGGTACTTC.